The next 32 T cell receptor beta chains were all read from a single sample in a study of identical twins. One entry per CDR3 protein results from TCRdb running MiXCR on the 5' RACE reads. The sample contains about 530,000 distinct CDR3 sequences, about 20% of which appear only once. These sequences were also reported in another study, on yellow fever vaccine responses in identical twins.

Sequencing used CD4+ T cells sorted from blood. Source of these receptors: a woman aged 18-35 years in good health.

The rearrangement links TRBV5-1 to TRBJ2-3, with D unclear. Germline loops: CDR1 SGHRS, CDR2 YFSETQ. V lost 2 bases to trimming and J lost 1 base, with 11 bases between them. The CDR3 totals 15 residues. The CDR3 region has the DNA TGCGCCAGCAGCTTCTCCGGCCCTGGCACAGATACGCAGTATTTT. This encodes CASSFSGPGTDTQYF.

The table lists this clonotype with a few counts. The J gene is TRBJ1-5, the V gene TRBV7-9; unclear D gene. Per germline, CDR1 SEHNR and CDR2 FQNEAQ (reference sequence). V was pared by 5 bases and J by 2 bases, with 13 bases between. The CDR3 has 15 residues. CDR3: CASSLSVDGNQPQHF. For the CDR3, the DNA is TGTGCCAGCAGCCTGAGTGTTGATGGCAATCAGCCCCAGCATTTT.

V usage is TRBV7-2 and J usage is TRBJ2-3; 11 bases match TRBD2. The J segment lost 5 bases and the V segment lost 5 bases, leaving 9 bases of the junction unmatched. This CDR3 spans 16 amino acids. CDR1 is SGHTA and CDR2 is FQGNSA in the germline V gene. CDR3 in amino acids: CASSIVLAGGKDTQYF. The DNA for the CDR3 is TGTGCCAGCAGCATCGTCCTAGCGGGGGGCAAAGATACGCAGTATTTT.

The V gene is TRBV6-1, the J gene TRBJ2-3; possible D gene TRBD2, 5 bases. The V and J ends lost 6 bases and 2 bases respectively, with 12 bases between them. CDR3 length equals 14 residues. CDR1 MNHNS and CDR2 SASEGT come from the germline V gene. CDR3 DNA sequence: TGTGCCAGCAGGGTCAGCGGTAACACAGATACGCAGTATTTT. Protein: CASRVSGNTDTQYF.

The V gene is TRBV29-1, the J gene TRBJ2-5; a weak D match, TRBD2 (6 bases). CDR1 and CDR2 (germline): SQVTM, ANQGSEA. The CDR3 sequence is 14 residues long. V was clipped by 4 bases and J by 4 bases, with 16 bases between them. Written as DNA, the CDR3 is TGCAGCGTTGCCCCGGGACTCCCGGCAGAGACCCAGTACTTC. Protein product: CSVAPGLPAETQYF. The full variable domain, its missing parts supplied by reference TRBV29-1 and TRBJ2-5, is SAVISQKPSRDICQRGTSLTIQCQVDSQVTMMFWYRQQPGQSLTLIATANQGSEATYESGFVIDKFPISRPNLTFSTLTVSNMSPEDSSIYLCSVAPGLPAETQYFGPGTRLLVL.

The gene calls are TRBV6-4 and TRBJ2-3; D possibly matches TRBD1 or TRBD2 (6 bases each). Trimming left V 2 bases short and J 7 bases short, with 19 bases between. This CDR3 is built from 16 residues. Germline V gene data show CDR1 as MRHNA and CDR2 as SNTAGT. The CDR3 DNA follows: TGTGCCAGCAGTGACCGAAAGGGGACGGGGGCCTATACGCAGTATTTT. Translating it yields CASSDRKGTGAYTQYF.

V is TRBV15 and J is TRBJ2-5; 9 positions match TRBD1. The CDR3 loop spans 17 amino acids. V shed 1 base, J shed 5 bases, and the junction held 11 bases outside the gene matches. Per the germline V gene, CDR1 is LNHNV and CDR2 is YYDKDF (reference sequence). The CDR3 here is CATSRGVYRGHWETQYF. In nucleotides, the CDR3 is TGTGCCACCAGCAGAGGGGTTTACAGGGGGCATTGGGAGACCCAGTACTTC. Supplemented by reference TRBV15 and TRBJ2-5, the full variable domain reads DAMVIQNPRYQVTQFGKPVTLSCSQTLNHNVMYWYQQKSSQAPKLLFHYYDKDFNNEADTPDNFQSRRPNTSFCFLDIRSPGLGDTAMYLCATSRGVYRGHWETQYFGPGTRLLVL.

This chain links TRBV2 with TRBJ2-1, with 8 positions matching TRBD1. Germline CDR1 is SNHLY and CDR2 is FYNNEI. The CDR3 is 13 amino acids. V lost 6 bases, J lost 10 bases, and 8 bases stayed unmatched. The CDR3 sequence is CASRWTGFGEQFF. The CDR3 DNA sequence: TGTGCCAGCAGATGGACAGGGTTTGGGGAGCAGTTCTTC.

This clonotype was recorded a few times. V is TRBV12-3 or TRBV12-4 and J is TRBJ2-1; D unresolved. CDR3 length: 13 residues. Trimming shortened V by 7 bases and J by 5 bases, and 12 bases separated the two germline ends. This CDR3 reads CASTPGPHNEQFF. CDR3 DNA sequence: TGTGCCAGCACCCCCGGACCACACAATGAGCAGTTCTTC.

The genes are TRBV27 and TRBJ2-7, with 8 bases matching TRBD2. Germline CDR1 reads MNHEY; CDR2 reads SMNVEV (reference sequence). The CDR3 totals 16 residues. The V and J ends lost 1 base and 5 bases, in that order; junction bases with no gene match: 10. The CDR3 nucleotides are TGTGCCAGCAGTTTATTCATGAAGCGGGAGTCCCACGAGCAGTACTTC. It specifies CASSLFMKRESHEQYF.

The chain has TRBV5-5 and TRBJ2-7; tentatively, D is TRBD1 (6 bases). Germline V gives CDR1 SGHKS, CDR2 YYEKEE (reference sequence). V gave up 7 bases and J gave up 5 bases, with 16 bases separating them. The CDR3 extends over 13 amino acids. DNA for the CDR3: TGTGCCAGCGCGAATACAGGGTTCAACGAGCAGTACTTC. This gives the protein CASANTGFNEQYF. The variable domain in full, with the rest retrieved from reference TRBV5-5 and TRBJ2-7, is DAGVTQSPTHLIKTRGQQVTLRCSPISGHKSVSWYQQVLGQGPQFIFQYYEKEERGRGNFPDRFSARQFPNYSSELNVNALLLGDSALYLCASANTGFNEQYFGPGTRLTVT.

This clonotype has a count of ten or more. The chain joins TRBV10-3 to TRBJ2-5, with D perhaps matching TRBD1 (6 bases). Trimming took off 4 bases at V and 4 bases at J, with 19 bases between the two ends. The CDR3 is made up of 16 amino acids. Per germline, CDR1 ENHRY and CDR2 SYGVKD. The CDR3 DNA reads TGTGCCATCAGTGGATCGGGCAGGGGAGTGATAGAGACCCAGTACTTC. It yields the protein CAISGSGRGVIETQYF.

The sample holds a few counts of this clonotype. The chain combines TRBV7-9 with TRBJ2-3; D remains unclear. Germline CDR1 SEHNR, CDR2 FQNEAQ (reference sequence). Trimming pared 5 bases from V and 2 bases from J, leaving 11 bases between. This CDR3 has 14 residues. The CDR3: CASSMPPPTDTQYF. CDR3 coding DNA: TGTGCCAGCAGCATGCCCCCCCCCACAGATACGCAGTATTTT.

This clonotype was recorded a few times. The chain's CDR3 is CASSPPGPTHNYEQYV. The CDR3 region has the DNA TGCGCCAGCAGCCCCCCCGGCCCGACCCATAACTACGAGCAGTACGTC. The chain couples TRBV4-1 to TRBJ2-7; D gene ambiguous. The germline CDR1 and CDR2 sequences are MGHRA and YSYEKL. CDR3 length: 16 residues. V lost 4 bases to trimming and J lost 3 bases, with 19 bases between them.

The J gene is TRBJ2-1, the V gene TRBV18; D may be TRBD1 (6 bases). Between the trimmed V and J ends, which lost 2 bases and 0 bases, there was a span of 14 bases. Per germline, CDR1 KGHSH and CDR2 LQKENI. CDR3 length equals 17 residues. As DNA, the CDR3 is TGTGCCAGCTCACCAGAGGCAGGGGCAAGCTCCTACAATGAGCAGTTCTTC. Protein: CASSPEAGASSYNEQFF.

The sample holds a few counts of this clonotype. V gene TRBV29-1 combines with J gene TRBJ1-4; D gene uncertain. Trimming pared 0 bases from V and 11 bases from J, leaving 10 bases between. Germline V gene sequence: CDR1 SQVTM, CDR2 ANQGSEA. CDR3 length: 12 residues. The CDR3 reads CSVEDGRAKLFF. The CDR3 DNA is TGCAGCGTTGAAGATGGTCGCGCCAAACTGTTTTTT.

The chain has TRBV19 and TRBJ1-1; no clear D gene. The V gene lost 6 bases and the J gene lost 5 bases, with 13 bases spanning the gap. From germline, CDR1 is LNHDA and CDR2 SQIVND (reference sequence). The CDR3 extends over 13 amino acids. The chain's CDR3 is CASRKGGKTEAFF. The CDR3 DNA is TGTGCCAGTAGGAAGGGAGGGAAGACTGAAGCTTTCTTT.

The V call is TRBV12-3 or TRBV12-4, the J call TRBJ2-7, with D possibly being TRBD2 (6 bases). V shed 3 bases and J shed 4 bases, with 13 bases lying between them. The CDR3 has 14 residues. CDR3 region: CASSFGGNEYEQYF. The CDR3 region has the DNA TGTGCCAGCAGTTTCGGGGGAAATGAATACGAGCAGTACTTC.

V gene TRBV5-1 combines with J gene TRBJ2-1; 12 nucleotides match TRBD1. The CDR3 extends over 19 amino acids. In germline, CDR1 is SGHRS, CDR2 YFSETQ. Trimming removed 6 bases from V and 2 bases from J; junction bases left unmatched: 15. The CDR3: CASTPYNRDRGQTYNEQFF. The DNA of the CDR3 is TGCGCCAGCACCCCGTATAACCGGGACAGGGGGCAAACCTACAATGAGCAGTTCTTC.

The CDR3 here is CASRLAAVSGANVLTF. The CDR3 nucleotides are TGTGCCAGCAGACTAGCGGCCGTCTCTGGGGCCAACGTCCTGACTTTC. The rearrangement links TRBV21-1 to TRBJ2-6; the D call TRBD2 from the table was never checked on the DNA. TRBV21-1 is a recognized pseudogene. This CDR3 is built from 16 residues.

This rearrangement joins TRBV7-9 to TRBJ2-7; 9 nucleotides match TRBD2. V dropped 3 bases and J dropped 3; count of bases not matched to a gene: 6. Germline V gives CDR1 SEHNR, CDR2 FQNEAQ (reference sequence). The CDR3 runs 15 residues. Here the CDR3 reads CASSLDPTSGYEQYF. CDR3 DNA: TGTGCCAGCAGCTTGGATCCGACTAGCGGCTACGAGCAGTACTTC.

This clonotype has more than one count but fewer than ten. V is TRBV10-3 and J is TRBJ2-2; 8 nucleotides agree with TRBD1. V lost 2 bases and J lost 9; bases outside the gene matches: 8. There are 15 residues in the CDR3. In germline, CDR1 is ENHRY, CDR2 SYGVKD. For the CDR3, the DNA is TGTGCCATCAGTGAGAGGACAGGGAGCAGCAGGGAGCTGTTTTTT. Translation gives CAISERTGSSRELFF.

The table lists this clonotype with a few counts. The J gene is TRBJ2-2, the V gene TRBV5-1; D possibly matches TRBD1 or TRBD2 (5 bases each). V was pared by 0 bases and J by 4 bases, with 10 bases between. The CDR3 runs to 15 residues. Germline values: CDR1 SGHRS, CDR2 YFSETQ. The CDR3, as DNA: TGCGCCAGCAGCTTGGGGGGGACCTTCACCGGGGAGCTGTTTTTT. Its translation is CASSLGGTFTGELFF.

The chain combines TRBV7-8 with TRBJ1-1, with no clear D. Trimming stripped 1 base from V and 3 bases from J, with 6 bases between. This CDR3 has 13 residues. CDR1 SGHVS and CDR2 FQNEAQ come from the germline V gene. The CDR3 DNA sequence: TGTGCCAGCAGCTTAGGGAGATACACTGAAGCTTTCTTT. It codes for CASSLGRYTEAFF.

The V and J genes are TRBV28 and TRBJ2-3; TRBD1 or TRBD2 may be the D gene (6 bases each). The V gene lost 5 bases and the J gene lost 4 bases, with 25 bases spanning the gap. The CDR3 sequence is 18 residues long. CDR1 is MDHEN, CDR2 SYDVKM, per germline. The chain's CDR3 is CASSRTPLGGTRADTQYF. Here the CDR3 DNA reads TGTGCCAGCAGTCGCACCCCCCTAGGCGGGACACGGGCAGATACGCAGTATTTT.

CDR3 bases: TGTGCCACCTCGGGACTCTACGAGCAGTACGTC. Amino acids: CATSGLYEQYV. The V gene is TRBV28, the J gene TRBJ2-7; a weak D match, TRBD2 (6 bases). The CDR3 is 11 amino acids. Trimming stripped 10 bases from V and 3 bases from J, with 10 bases between. Germline CDR1 MDHEN, CDR2 SYDVKM.

The V call is TRBV6-2 or TRBV6-3, the J call TRBJ2-3, with 11 positions matching TRBD2. CDR3 length: 16 amino acids. With 5 bases clipped from V and 3 bases from J, the junction kept 7 bases outside the gene matches. Germline CDR1 reads MNHEY; CDR2 reads SVGEGT. The CDR3 region has the DNA TGTGCCAGCAGTACAAGGACTAGCGGGTATACAGATACGCAGTATTTT. The encoded protein is CASSTRTSGYTDTQYF.

This clonotype was picked up a small number of times. CDR3 DNA sequence: TGTGCCAGCAGTTTATCGGAAGAAATCCCCTACGAGCAGTACTTC. Translated: CASSLSEEIPYEQYF. This chain uses TRBV28 with TRBJ2-7, with D unclear. The CDR3 is 15 amino acids. From germline, CDR1 is MDHEN and CDR2 SYDVKM. Between the trimmed V and J ends, which lost 1 base and 2 bases, there was a span of 12 bases.

This sequence joins TRBV3-1 and TRBJ1-2; no definite D call. The ends were cut back, 1 base at V and 5 bases at J, with 14 bases in the middle. In germline, CDR1 is LGHDT, CDR2 YNNKEL (reference sequence). The CDR3 sequence is 15 residues long. The CDR3 DNA is TGTGCCAGCAGCCAAGTTGGACGGAATCCTTATGGCTACACCTTC. As protein: CASSQVGRNPYGYTF.

V gene TRBV15 combines with J gene TRBJ2-5; 13 bases align to TRBD2. V was clipped by 2 bases and J by 5 bases; unmatched bases: 5. This CDR3 has 16 amino acids. CDR1 and CDR2 from the germline V gene are LNHNV and YYDKDF (reference sequence). CDR3 region: CATSRTGLAGVETQYF. The CDR3 region has the DNA TGTGCCACCAGCAGAACCGGACTAGCGGGAGTTGAGACCCAGTACTTC.

In this sample, this clonotype turned up a few times. The genes are TRBV12-3 or TRBV12-4 and TRBJ2-7; D uncertain. This CDR3 spans 14 amino acids. Trimming cost V 6 bases and J 1 base, with 13 bases left between them. Written as DNA, the CDR3 is TGTGCCAGCAGACCCGCTAGTTCTTCCTACGAGCAGTACTTC. It encodes CASRPASSSYEQYF.

DNA for the CDR3: TGCAGTGCTAGCGGACTAGCGGGAGGCGACACCGGGGAGCTGTTTTTT. It translates to CSASGLAGGDTGELFF. The genes are TRBV20-1 and TRBJ2-2, with TRBD2 identical over 14 bases. Germline V gene data show CDR1 as DFQATT and CDR2 as SNEGSKA (reference sequence). Trimming took 3 bases from V and 3 from J; bases not matched to a gene: 3. The CDR3 is 16 amino acids.